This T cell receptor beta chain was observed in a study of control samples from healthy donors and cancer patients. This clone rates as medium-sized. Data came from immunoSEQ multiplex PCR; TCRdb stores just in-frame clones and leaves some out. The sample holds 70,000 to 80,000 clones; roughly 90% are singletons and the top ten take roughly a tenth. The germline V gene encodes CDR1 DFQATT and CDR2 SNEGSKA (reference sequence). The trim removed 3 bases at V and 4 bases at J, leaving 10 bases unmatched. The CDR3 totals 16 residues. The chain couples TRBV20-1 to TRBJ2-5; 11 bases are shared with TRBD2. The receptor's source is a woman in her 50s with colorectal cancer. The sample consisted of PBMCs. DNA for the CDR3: TGCAGTGCTAGTTCCTCGTCTAGCGGGGGGCTAGAGACCCAGTACTTC. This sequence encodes CSASSSSSGGLETQYF.